Listed here is a single T cell receptor (beta chain). Antigen: not known. Germline values: CDR1 SNHLY, CDR2 FYNNEI. V shed 6 bases, J shed 6 bases, and the junction held 5 bases outside the gene matches. This CDR3 spans 14 amino acids. The data were obtained in a study of T cell repertoires in cytomegalovirus infection. Study at large: Recently identified HLA-C-restricted CMV epitopes and well-studied HLA-B-restricted CMV epitopes were used by the study. Signatures in public TCR beta sequences pointed to both CMV infection and matching HLA type. Study findings and constraints: What dominated the ex vivo response were HLA-C-restricted CMV-specific TCR beta clonotypes. Identification of carriers of CMV plus the relevant HLA was achieved through cumulative public TCR beta family frequency.

MiXCR was run by TCRdb on the reads, yielding one entry per CDR3 protein. The sample contains around 430,000 distinct CDR3 sequences, 40% to 50% of which appear only once. The sequencing used cultured PBMCs, collected from culture after CMV antigen stimulation. The rearrangement uses TRBV2 and TRBJ1-4; 9 positions match TRBD1. The sequence was collected from a human donor in good health (CMV status not recorded). Some clones in this sample may be carry-over from other donors' samples. This CDR3 reads CASSGDRADEKLFF. CDR3 in DNA: TGTGCCAGCAGCGGGGACAGGGCCGATGAAAAACTGTTTTTT.